This T cell receptor (beta chain) was documented in a study of blood T cell repertoires in COVID-19. Study context: Sites across the United States, Italy and Spain contributed samples from acute and convalescent COVID-19. Nucleic acid was either cDNA or gDNA, and it came from T cells, B-cell-depleted T cells, or PBMCs.

Generated by immunoSEQ multiplex PCR, the TCRdb table keeps only in-frame clones and is missing some. The table has about 68,000 clones, around 85% seen once; the top ten hold under 1.5%. Trimming took off 6 bases at V and 7 bases at J, with 11 bases between the two ends. The germline V gene has CDR1 SGHNT and CDR2 YYREEE (reference sequence). There are 13 residues in the CDR3. The sample was peripheral blood. This chain uses TRBV5-4 with TRBJ1-6, with D unresolved. The TCR originated in a woman aged 60-75 years with acute or convalescent COVID-19. Written as DNA, the CDR3 is TGTGCCAGCAAGCGGGATAGGAATTCACCCCTCCACTTT. Protein sequence: CASKRDRNSPLHF.